This T cell receptor beta chain was documented in a study of control samples from healthy donors and cancer patients. Method: immunoSEQ multiplex PCR; TCRdb's copy keeps in-frame clones and lacks some. The table lists 90,000 or so clones, about 85% of them singletons. The CDR3 has 12 residues. Germline CDR1 is SNHLY and CDR2 is FYNNEI. V dropped 9 bases and J dropped 1 base, with 9 bases sitting between them. The rearrangement links TRBV2 to TRBJ1-2; D is ambiguous. The specimen was blood. This receptor was identified in a woman aged 70-85 years in good health. The CDR3 is CASRGLNYGYTF. The CDR3 DNA follows: TGTGCCAGTCGAGGGCTTAACTATGGCTACACCTTC.